The 24 T cell receptor beta chains listed next were all sequenced from one sample in a study of CD8+ T cells in alopecia areata. Reverse transcription of extracted RNA yielded cDNA, which provided the sequencing template. Profiled with immunoSEQ multiplex PCR; TCRdb holds only in-frame clones, not every one. The sample is made up of more than 250,000 clones, none counted only once. Sorting used CD4, CD8alpha, NKG2D, NKG2ACE and other markers on pooled cutaneous lymph node cells. The specimen was CD4+ T cells sorted from a lymph node. Receptors were obtained from a C3H/HeJ mouse with alopecia areata. Mouse strain MHC haplotype: H2-k.

A word on this clone: Gene names refer to mouse genes. The read ends 4 residues early relative to the CDR3; the germline J gene fills the gap. Other nucleotide sequences in the sample specify the same CDR3. The chain carries TRBV5 and TRBJ2-5; 9 bases are shared with TRBD1. This CDR3 is 14 amino acids long. Germline V gives CDR1 LGHNA, CDR2 YNLKQL (reference sequence). The CDR3 DNA, read in part, is TGTGCCAGCAGCCCCCCCGGACAGGGGGAC. Protein sequence: CASSPPGQGD. From start to end, the CDR3 is CASSPPGQGDTQYF.

Of note for this clone: The gene names here belong to mouse. The read ends 4 residues early relative to the CDR3; the germline J gene fills the gap. Other DNA sequences in this sample translate to the same CDR3. The genes are TRBV5 and TRBJ2-5; 9 bases are a match to TRBD2. Germline V gives CDR1 LGHNA, CDR2 YNLKQL (reference sequence). The CDR3 has 16 residues. The V gene end was trimmed by 0 bases and the J gene end by 2 bases; junction bases not matched to a gene: 3. The CDR3 sequence is CASSQDPWGGQDTQYF. The DNA read from the CDR3 is TGTGCCAGCAGCCAAGATCCCTGGGGGGGCCAAGAC.

On this clone itself: Gene names denote mouse genes. The DNA ends 4 residues before the CDR3 does, and the rest of the CDR3 is filled in from the germline J gene. V usage is TRBV13-1 and J usage is TRBJ2-2; 8 positions match TRBD2. The CDR3 covers 14 residues. After removal of 2 bases from V and 6 bases from J, the junction contained 3 bases not matched to a gene. Germline lookup yields CDR1 NSHNY and CDR2 SYGAGN. CDR3 sequence: CASSEGGGAGQLYF. CDR3 DNA, as far as it was read: TGTGCCAGCAGTGAAGGGGGGGGCGCCGGG.

This clone turned up a few times. Gene names are the mouse ones. The CDR3 extends 4 residues past the end of the read, so its final part is completed from the germline J gene. Other nucleotide sequences in the sample specify the same CDR3. V gene TRBV19 combines with J gene TRBJ2-1; 9 bases agree with TRBD1. This CDR3 is built from 15 residues. The germline V gene has CDR1 FNHDT and CDR2 SITEND (reference sequence). After removal of 0 bases from V and 2 bases from J, the junction contained 0 bases not matched to a gene. CDR3 bases read: TGTGCCAGCAGTATAGGGACAGGGGACTATGCT. Its translation: CASSIGTGDYA. The entire CDR3 sequence reads CASSIGTGDYAEQFF.

This clone has more than one count but fewer than ten. Genes and germline are mouse. The CDR3 end is not reached by the read, which stops 4 residues before it; the germline J gene fills it in. The V gene is TRBV2, the J gene TRBJ1-2, with D perhaps TRBD1 (6 bases). V dropped 2 bases and J dropped 0 bases, with 10 bases sitting between them. Germline assignment: CDR1 LGHNA and CDR2 YSYQKL. The CDR3 has 15 residues. CDR3 loop: CASSQSGTTNSDYTF. The part of the CDR3 DNA that was read is TGTGCCAGCAGCCAATCCGGGACAACAAACTCC.

About this clone itself: One base away lies a much larger clone, so this may be a sequencing read error. Mouse gene names apply. The observed sequence ends 4 residues before the CDR3 terminus, with the missing tail filled in from the germline J gene. The chain has TRBV14 and TRBJ2-3; D may be TRBD1 (6 bases). Germline V gene lookup returns CDR1 SGHDT and CDR2 FRDEAV. The CDR3 contains 13 residues. Trimming took 5 bases from V and 3 from J, leaving 10 bases between them. The CDR3 sequence is CASSPDRAETLYF. Partial CDR3 DNA: TGTGCCAGCAGCCCAGACAGGGCAGAA. Based on the CDR3 plus reference TRBV14 and TRBJ2-3, the full variable domain is EAGVTQSPRYAVLQEGQAVSFWCDPISGHDTLYWYQQPRDQGPQLLVYFRDEAVIDNSQLPSDRFSAVRPKGTNSTLKIQSAKQGDTATYLCASSPDRAETLYFGSGTRLTVL.

This clone was detected a few times. Mouse gene names and germline throughout. The read is 4 residues too short to cover the CDR3 end, so that end is filled in from the germline J gene. Other DNA sequences of this sample code for an identical CDR3. The gene calls are TRBV13-1 and TRBJ2-5; TRBD2 matches at 8 bases. Germline CDR1 and CDR2: NSHNY and SYGAGN. Losses at the gene ends were 0 bases for V and 0 bases for J; bases not matched to a gene: 3. The CDR3 sequence is 16 residues long. CDR3 bases read: TGTGCCAGCAGTGATGCTCGGGGGGGCAACCAAGAC. Residues: CASSDARGGNQD. The entire CDR3 protein is CASSDARGGNQDTQYF.

This clone occurred a few times. The gene names here belong to mouse. The same CDR3 can be traced to other DNA sequences in this sample. This CDR3 is CTCSAGTGGNQDTQYF. CDR3 bases read: TGCACCTGCAGTGCCGGAACTGGGGGGAACCAAGAC. The chain links TRBV1 to TRBJ2-5; 9 bases match TRBD2. The read is 4 residues too short to cover the CDR3 end, so that end is filled in from the germline J gene. Germline assignment: CDR1 NSQYPW and CDR2 LRSPGD (reference sequence). V lost 3 bases to trimming and J lost 0 bases; unmatched junction nucleotides: 4. CDR3 length: 16 residues.

Comments on this clone: Gene names are mouse gene names. The missing CDR3 end, 4 residues past where the read stops, is filled in from the germline J gene. Distinct nucleotide sequences in the sample also encode this CDR3. V gene TRBV5 combines with J gene TRBJ2-5, with D possibly TRBD1 on 6 matching bases. CDR3 size: 14 residues. Trimming left V 3 bases short and J 3 bases short, with 10 bases between. Germline lookup yields CDR1 LGHNA and CDR2 YNLKQL (reference sequence). CDR3 residues: CASSHPGQQDTQYF. CDR3 DNA (partial): TGTGCCAGCAGCCACCCGGGACAACAAGAC.

In its sample, this clone was seen a few times. Gene names denote mouse genes. The read ends 4 residues early relative to the CDR3; the germline J gene fills the gap. This sample includes further DNA sequences coding for the same CDR3. This rearrangement joins TRBV17 to TRBJ2-3; TRBD2 agrees at 11 bases. The CDR3 extends over 17 amino acids. Germline CDR1 reads MNHDT; CDR2 reads YYDKIL. The trim removed 1 base at V and 0 bases at J, leaving 3 bases unmatched. The CDR3 here is CASSRGDWGTSAETLYF. CDR3 DNA (partial): TGTGCTAGCAGTAGAGGGGACTGGGGGACTAGTGCAGAA.

This clone appeared a few times. The gene names given are mouse names. From the germline J gene comes the end of the CDR3, since the read stops 4 residues before it. The chain has TRBV29 and TRBJ2-5; the D gene is possibly TRBD1 (6 bases). This CDR3 is built from 14 residues. CDR1 is MSHET, CDR2 SYDVDS, per germline. Partial CDR3 DNA: TGTGCTAGCAGCCGGGGACAAAGAGGGGAC. It encodes CASSRGQRGD. The whole CDR3 protein is CASSRGQRGDTQYF.

In this sample, this clone turned up a few times. The genes and germline here are from mouse. The missing CDR3 end, 4 residues past where the read stops, is filled in from the germline J gene. The sample contains more than one DNA sequence encoding this CDR3. The rearrangement joins TRBV1 to TRBJ1-1; possible D gene TRBD1, 5 bases. V lost 1 base and J 1 base, leaving 7 bases between the germline ends. This CDR3 has 14 amino acids. CDR1 and CDR2 (germline): NSQYPW, LRSPGD (reference sequence). CDR3 residues: CTCSAGTGNTEVFF. The covered CDR3 bases are TGCACCTGCAGTGCAGGAACAGGAAACACA.

This clone occurred a few times. Gene labels here are mouse ones. The CDR3 goes on 4 residues after the read ends, and that part is filled in from the germline J gene. The V call is TRBV5, the J call TRBJ2-1, with 9 bases identical to TRBD2. Germline-derived CDR1 and CDR2 are LGHNA and YNLKQL (reference sequence). This CDR3 is built from 15 residues. The junction had 1 base not matched to a gene; V was cut back by 1 base and J by 3 bases. The CDR3 reads CASSQAWGGYAEQFF. The CDR3 bases that were read are TGTGCCAGCAGCCAAGCCTGGGGGGGCTATGCT.

This clone has only a few counts. The gene names given are mouse names. Read data end 4 residues before the CDR3 end; the end is taken from the germline J gene. The chain is built from TRBV19 and TRBJ2-3, with D hard to call. Trimming cost V 0 bases and J 0 bases, with 8 bases left between them. The CDR3 length is 15 residues. Germline CDR1 reads FNHDT; CDR2 reads SITEND (reference sequence). CDR3 bases read: TGTGCCAGCAGTATAGCATCAGCCAGTGCAGAA. It is translated as CASSIASASAE. The CDR3 in its entirety is CASSIASASAETLYF.

About this clone: The genes and germline here are from mouse. The DNA ends 4 residues before the CDR3 does, and the rest of the CDR3 is filled in from the germline J gene. The rearrangement links TRBV13-2 to TRBJ2-5; tentatively, D is TRBD1 (5 bases). V shed 0 bases and J shed 3 bases, with 8 bases lying between them. CDR1 is NNHNN and CDR2 is SYGAGS in the germline V gene (reference sequence). The CDR3 totals 14 residues. The CDR3 sequence is CASGDADRQDTQYF. The part of the CDR3 DNA that was read is TGTGCCAGCGGTGATGCTGACAGACAAGAC.

Notes on this clone: Gene names refer to mouse genes. The read comes to an end 4 residues before the CDR3 does, leaving the germline J gene to fill in the end. V gene TRBV13-1 combines with J gene TRBJ2-1; tentative D call: TRBD2 (6 bases). CDR3 length equals 13 residues. CDR1 is NSHNY and CDR2 is SYGAGN in the germline V gene. The germline V and J ends were trimmed by 4 bases and 2 bases, with 7 bases remaining between them. The CDR3 bases that were read are TGTGCCAGCAGTCGGGGGGACTATGCT. This sequence encodes CASSRGDYA. The whole CDR3 sequence reads CASSRGDYAEQFF.

To note about this clone: Gene names follow the mouse nomenclature. The read ends 4 residues shy of where the CDR3 ends; the end is completed using the germline J gene. Different DNA sequences within this sample yield the same CDR3. The chain links TRBV1 to TRBJ2-5; 9 bases match TRBD2. The germline V gene has CDR1 NSQYPW and CDR2 LRSPGD (reference sequence). This CDR3 contains 15 residues. Unmatched junction bases numbered 1, after V lost 1 base and J lost 2 bases. The CDR3 region is CTCSAGLGVQDTQYF. The CDR3 DNA, read in part, is TGCACCTGCAGTGCAGGACTGGGGGTCCAAGAC. Combining the CDR3 with reference TRBV1 and TRBJ2-5 gives the whole variable domain VTLLEQNPRWRLVPRGQAVNLRCILKNSQYPWMSWYQQDLQKQLQWLFTLRSPGDKEVKSLPGADYLATRVTDTELRLQVANMSQGRTLYCTCSAGLGVQDTQYFGPGTRLLVL.

A remark on this clone: These gene names are mouse names. With the read ending 4 residues before the CDR3 end, the germline J gene is used to fill in that end. J is TRBJ1-1 and V is TRBV5; maybe TRBD1 (5 bases). Germline CDR1 and CDR2: LGHNA and YNLKQL (reference sequence). Trimming removed 1 base from V and 3 bases from J, with 15 bases in between. CDR3 length: 16 amino acids. CDR3 sequence: CASSQVVPGRDTEVFF. The sequenced part of the CDR3 DNA is TGTGCCAGCAGCCAAGTCGTGCCAGGGAGAGACACA.

This clone was counted only a few times. Gene and germline names: mouse. The CDR3 end falls 4 residues outside the read, so it is completed with the germline J gene. The V call is TRBV1, the J call TRBJ2-3, with 11 bases lining up with TRBD2. This CDR3 spans 16 amino acids. In germline, CDR1 is NSQYPW, CDR2 LRSPGD (reference sequence). With 4 bases clipped from V and 2 bases from J, the junction kept 5 bases outside the gene matches. CDR3 bases read: TGCACCTGCAGTGGGGGGGGACTGGGGGATGCAGAA. Its translation is CTCSGGGLGDAE. The full CDR3 reads CTCSGGGLGDAETLYF. Based on the CDR3 plus reference TRBV1 and TRBJ2-3, the full variable domain is VTLLEQNPRWRLVPRGQAVNLRCILKNSQYPWMSWYQQDLQKQLQWLFTLRSPGDKEVKSLPGADYLATRVTDTELRLQVANMSQGRTLYCTCSGGGLGDAETLYFGSGTRLTVL.

With respect to this clone: The gene names given are mouse names. The read is 4 residues too short to cover the CDR3 end, so that end is filled in from the germline J gene. This rearrangement joins TRBV13-2 to TRBJ2-7, with TRBD2 matching over 9 bases. This CDR3 is built from 15 residues. The junction had 3 bases not matched to a gene; V was cut back by 0 bases and J by 2 bases. CDR1 is NNHNN, CDR2 SYGAGS, per germline (reference sequence). CDR3 DNA (partial): TGTGCCAGCGGTGATGCAAGGACTGGGGCCTAT. This translates into CASGDARTGAY. The full-length CDR3 reads as CASGDARTGAYEQYF.

In its sample, this clone was seen a few times. The gene symbols are mouse symbols. The sequenced fragment ends 4 residues before the CDR3 boundary, so the rest is inferred from the germline J gene. The chain employs TRBV13-1 and TRBJ2-2; TRBD2 aligns across 10 bases. CDR3 size: 16 residues. Germline CDR1 NSHNY, CDR2 SYGAGN. V was pared by 3 bases and J by 0 bases, with 2 bases of the junction left unmatched. The sequenced CDR3 bases are TGTGCCAGCAGTGGGACTGGGGGCCCAAACACCGGG. The encoded protein is CASSGTGGPNTG. The whole CDR3 sequence is CASSGTGGPNTGQLYF.

A few counts support this clone. All gene names here are mouse names. The DNA ends 4 residues before the CDR3 does, and the rest of the CDR3 is filled in from the germline J gene. In the same sample, other DNA sequences code for this CDR3. This chain connects TRBV13-1 to TRBJ2-7; 12 nucleotides line up with TRBD2. The CDR3 sequence is 13 residues long. Germline loops: CDR1 NSHNY, CDR2 SYGAGN. The CDR3 protein is CASRDWGGYEQYF. The CDR3 DNA, read in part, is TGTGCCAGCAGGGACTGGGGGGGTTAT.

About this clone itself: Mouse names are used for the genes. The read stops 4 residues short of the end of the CDR3; the missing end is completed from the germline J gene. The rearrangement links TRBV13-3 to TRBJ1-2; 8 bases agree with TRBD1. V gave up 4 bases and J gave up 3 bases; unmatched junction bases: 5. Germline values: CDR1 NNHDY, CDR2 SYVADS. The CDR3 sequence is 14 residues long. The chain's CDR3 is CASSLRGRDSDYTF. Partial CDR3 DNA: TGTGCCAGCAGTCTCAGGGGGCGCGACTCC.

Concerning this clone: Gene and germline names: mouse. Sequencing ends 4 residues short of the CDR3 end; the germline J gene provides the rest. The sample carries other DNA sequences with the same CDR3. J is TRBJ2-7 and V is TRBV5, with 9 bases identical to TRBD2. Looked up from germline, CDR1 is LGHNA and CDR2 is YNLKQL (reference sequence). The CDR3 spans 13 residues. Incomplete CDR3 DNA: TGTGCCAGCAGCCCCGGGACTGGGTAT. It encodes CASSPGTGY. The CDR3 as a whole reads CASSPGTGYEQYF.